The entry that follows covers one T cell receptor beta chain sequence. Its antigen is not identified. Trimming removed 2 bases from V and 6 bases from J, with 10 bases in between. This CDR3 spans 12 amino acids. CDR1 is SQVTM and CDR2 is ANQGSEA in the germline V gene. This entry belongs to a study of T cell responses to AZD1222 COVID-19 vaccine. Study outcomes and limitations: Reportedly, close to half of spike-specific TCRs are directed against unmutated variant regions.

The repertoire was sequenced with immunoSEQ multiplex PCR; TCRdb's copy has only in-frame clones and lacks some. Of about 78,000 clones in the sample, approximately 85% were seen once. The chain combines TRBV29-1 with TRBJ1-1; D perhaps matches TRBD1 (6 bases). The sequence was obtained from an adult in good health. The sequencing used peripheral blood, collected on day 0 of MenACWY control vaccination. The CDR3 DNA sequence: TGCAGCGTTGAAACCGGGGGCGCTGAAGCTTTCTTT. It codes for CSVETGGAEAFF.